What follows are 18 T cell receptor beta chains derived from one specimen sequenced in a study of blood T cell repertoires in COVID-19. Clones were sequenced by immunoSEQ multiplex PCR, and TCRdb holds only the in-frame ones, with some missing. The sample yields 200,000 to 250,000 clones, more than 65% seen once. The sequencing sample was made of peripheral blood. These receptors all come from a woman aged 40 to 50 who had recovered from COVID-19.

This clone has just one count. This chain joins TRBV5-1 and TRBJ2-7; 7 nucleotides agree with TRBD1. The CDR3 runs 13 residues. V dropped 4 bases and J dropped 2; count of bases not matched to a gene: 3. Per germline, CDR1 SGHRS and CDR2 YFSETQ. The CDR3 is CASSEGTAYEQYF. The CDR3 DNA follows: TGCGCCAGCAGCGAGGGGACAGCCTACGAGCAGTACTTC.

The J gene is TRBJ2-5, the V gene TRBV7-9, with D perhaps TRBD1 (6 bases). CDR1 is SEHNR, CDR2 FQNEAQ, per germline (reference sequence). V lost 1 base and J lost 1, with 7 bases in between. There are 14 residues in the CDR3. CDR3 residues: CASSLGTAQETQYF. For the CDR3, the DNA is TGTGCCAGCAGCTTAGGGACAGCCCAAGAGACCCAGTACTTC.

The J gene is TRBJ1-1, the V gene TRBV25-1; tentatively, D is TRBD1 (6 bases). The CDR3 length is 16 residues. V was shortened by 2 bases and J by 5 bases, with 18 bases between the two germline ends. The germline CDR1 and CDR2 sequences are MGHDK and SYGVNS. CDR3 nucleotides: TGTGCCAGCAGTGAAGAGACAGGTGTAAAGGCGACTGAAGCTTTCTTT. Translation: CASSEETGVKATEAFF.

V gene TRBV18 combines with J gene TRBJ1-2; TRBD1 is a possible D gene (6 bases). Germline V gives CDR1 KGHSH, CDR2 LQKENI. The CDR3 totals 15 residues. V lost 5 bases, J lost 7 bases, and 20 bases lay in between. This CDR3 is CASSLANDRSGGYTF. As DNA, the CDR3 is TGTGCCAGCTCATTAGCCAACGACAGGAGTGGTGGCTACACCTTC.

The J gene is TRBJ2-5, the V gene TRBV11-3; a weak D match, TRBD2 (6 bases). Trimming took 3 bases from V and 4 from J, leaving 12 bases between them. Germline CDR1 and CDR2: SGHNT and YENEEA. The CDR3 length is 14 residues. In nucleotides, the CDR3 is TGTGCCAGCAGCTTGGGGATAGCGGCAGAGACCCAGTACTTC. Protein sequence: CASSLGIAAETQYF. Supplemented by reference TRBV11-3 and TRBJ2-5, the full variable domain reads EAGVVQSPRYKIIEKKQPVAFWCNPISGHNTLYWYLQNLGQGPELLIRYENEEAVDDSQLPKDRFSAERLKGVDSTLKIQPAELGDSAVYLCASSLGIAAETQYFGPGTRLLVL.

This chain links TRBV7-6 with TRBJ2-3; D unclear. This CDR3 is built from 14 residues. From germline, CDR1 is SGHVS and CDR2 FNYEAQ. V lost 5 bases and J 4 bases, leaving 13 bases between the germline ends. The CDR3 DNA reads as TGTGCCAGCAGCCCCCTAAGTCCGGCAGATACGCAGTATTTT. Encoded protein: CASSPLSPADTQYF.

The rearrangement uses TRBV5-6 and TRBJ1-1, with 11 nucleotides matching TRBD1. The CDR3 contains 17 residues. CDR1 SGHDT and CDR2 YYEEEE come from the germline V gene. The trim removed 0 bases at V and 8 bases at J, leaving 12 bases unmatched. CDR3 region: CASSLDFTRGQGEEAFF. The CDR3, as DNA: TGTGCCAGCAGCTTGGATTTTACCCGGGGACAGGGGGAGGAAGCTTTCTTT.

The chain uses TRBV3-1 (or the pseudogene TRBV3-2) and TRBJ1-4; TRBD1 agrees at 7 bases. J lost 3 bases, V lost 4 bases, and 14 bases had no gene match. This CDR3 region has 18 residues. Germline loops: CDR1 LGHDT, CDR2 YNNKEL (reference sequence). CDR3 loop: CASSPQNERGQANEKLFF. The CDR3 region has the DNA TGTGCCAGCAGCCCGCAAAATGAAAGGGGGCAAGCTAATGAAAAACTGTTTTTT.

V usage is TRBV4-1 and J usage is TRBJ2-1, with TRBD2 as a possible D gene (5 bases). Germline CDR1 and CDR2: MGHRA and YSYEKL. The CDR3 covers 15 residues. V was trimmed by 1 base and J by 3 bases, leaving 10 bases between them. This CDR3 reads CASSQAERFYNEQFF. CDR3 nucleotide sequence: TGCGCCAGCAGCCAAGCCGAGCGGTTCTACAATGAGCAGTTCTTC.

This rearrangement joins TRBV2 to TRBJ2-7; 7 nucleotides match TRBD2. The CDR3 spans 15 residues. The trim removed 3 bases at V and 5 bases at J, leaving 10 bases unmatched. Germline V gene sequence: CDR1 SNHLY, CDR2 FYNNEI. The CDR3 here is CASSDQANGGNEQYF. The CDR3 bases are TGTGCCAGCAGTGATCAGGCTAACGGGGGGAACGAGCAGTACTTC. Full variable domain (remainder filled in from reference TRBV2 and TRBJ2-7): EPEVTQTPSHQVTQMGQEVILRCVPISNHLYFYWYRQILGQKVEFLVSFYNNEISEKSEIFDDQFSVERPDGSNFTLKIRSTKLEDSAMYFCASSDQANGGNEQYFGPGTRLTVT.

This rearrangement joins TRBV7-2 to TRBJ2-5, with TRBD2 matching 8 bases. CDR1 and CDR2 from the germline V gene are SGHTA and FQGNSA. The CDR3 length is 16 residues. Losses at the gene ends were 4 bases for V and 3 bases for J; bases not matched to a gene: 10. DNA of the CDR3: TGTGCCAGCAGCTCCAGTACAGCGGGGGTAGAAGAGACCCAGTACTTC. Its translation is CASSSSTAGVEETQYF.

Here the CDR3 reads CSASKLAGAPLQETQYF. CDR3 DNA sequence: TGCAGTGCTAGTAAACTAGCGGGGGCCCCATTGCAAGAGACCCAGTACTTC. V and J are TRBV20-1 and TRBJ2-5, with 11 bases aligning to TRBD2. This CDR3 has 17 amino acids. The V segment lost 3 bases and the J segment 2 bases; nucleotides outside the gene matches: 11. Germline-derived CDR1 and CDR2 are DFQATT and SNEGSKA (reference sequence).

The chain combines TRBV5-6 with TRBJ1-1; TRBD1 matches at 8 bases. There are 13 residues in the CDR3. Germline loops: CDR1 SGHDT, CDR2 YYEEEE. V lost 4 bases, J lost 4 bases, and 3 bases stayed unmatched. CDR3: CASSRGQGTEAFF. CDR3 sequence (DNA): TGTGCCAGCAGCCGTGGACAGGGCACTGAAGCTTTCTTT.

This chain uses TRBV12-3 or TRBV12-4 with TRBJ1-1; D remains unclear. This CDR3 has 13 residues. V lost 2 bases and J lost 5, with 9 bases in between. In DNA, the CDR3 is TGTGCCAGCAGTTTACTCAGATCAACTGAAGCTTTCTTT. Translating gives CASSLLRSTEAFF.

This rearrangement joins TRBV24-1 to TRBJ2-1, with D possibly TRBD1 on 6 matching bases. The V and J ends lost 2 bases and 7 bases respectively, with 20 bases between them. This CDR3 has 17 residues. In germline, CDR1 is KGHDR, CDR2 SFDVKD. The CDR3 protein is CATSDSQGLGAPNEQFF. The CDR3 region has the DNA TGTGCCACCAGTGATTCACAGGGCTTGGGGGCGCCGAATGAGCAGTTCTTC.

The chain recombines TRBV5-6 with TRBJ1-6; tentative D call: TRBD1 (5 bases). This CDR3 is built from 13 residues. Per germline, CDR1 SGHDT and CDR2 YYEEEE. The V gene lost 4 bases and the J gene lost 9 bases, with 11 bases spanning the gap. This CDR3 is CASSRDFGSPLHF. CDR3 in DNA: TGTGCCAGCAGCCGGGACTTTGGTTCACCCCTCCACTTT.

The chain joins TRBV23-1 to TRBJ1-4, with D possibly being TRBD1 (6 bases). TRBV23-1 is reported as an ORF; its role is uncertain. This CDR3 comprises 11 residues. The CDR3 DNA follows: TGCACAGGGTTGGTGAATGAAAAACTGTTTTTT. This codes for CTGLVNEKLFF.

V gene TRBV25-1 combines with J gene TRBJ2-3; the D is unclear. The CDR3 has 13 residues. Germline CDR1 and CDR2: MGHDK and SYGVNS. With 1 base removed from V and 1 base from J, the gap between germline ends came to 3 bases. The CDR3 protein is CASSESGTDTQYF. The CDR3 region has the DNA TGTGCCAGCAGTGAATCCGGCACAGATACGCAGTATTTT.